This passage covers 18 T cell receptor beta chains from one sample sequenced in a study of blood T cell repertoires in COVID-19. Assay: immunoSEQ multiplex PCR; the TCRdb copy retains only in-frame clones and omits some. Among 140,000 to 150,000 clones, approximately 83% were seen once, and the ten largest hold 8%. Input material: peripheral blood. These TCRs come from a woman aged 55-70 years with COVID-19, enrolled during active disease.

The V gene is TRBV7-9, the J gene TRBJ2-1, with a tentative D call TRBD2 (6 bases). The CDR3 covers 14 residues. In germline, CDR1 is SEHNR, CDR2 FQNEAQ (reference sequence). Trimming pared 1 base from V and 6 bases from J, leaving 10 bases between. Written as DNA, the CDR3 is TGTGCCAGCAGCTTAGGACTAGTTCTCAATGAGCAGTTCTTC. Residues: CASSLGLVLNEQFF.

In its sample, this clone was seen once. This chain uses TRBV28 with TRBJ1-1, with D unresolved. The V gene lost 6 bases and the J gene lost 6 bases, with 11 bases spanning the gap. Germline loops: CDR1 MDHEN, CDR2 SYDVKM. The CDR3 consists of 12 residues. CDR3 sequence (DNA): TGTGCCAGCAGCTCCCGGGGTTCTGAAGCTTTCTTT. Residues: CASSSRGSEAFF.

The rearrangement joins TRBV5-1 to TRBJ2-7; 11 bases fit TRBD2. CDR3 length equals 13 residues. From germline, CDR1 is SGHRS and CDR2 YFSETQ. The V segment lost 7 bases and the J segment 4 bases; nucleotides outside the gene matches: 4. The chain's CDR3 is CASRLAGRYEQYF. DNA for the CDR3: TGCGCCAGCCGACTAGCGGGGCGGTACGAGCAGTACTTC.

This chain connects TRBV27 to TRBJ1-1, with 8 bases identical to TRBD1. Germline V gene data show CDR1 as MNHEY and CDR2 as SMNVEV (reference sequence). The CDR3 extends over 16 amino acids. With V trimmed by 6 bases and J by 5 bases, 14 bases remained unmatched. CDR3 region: CASRTRSQGGGTEAFF. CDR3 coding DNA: TGTGCCAGCAGAACACGCTCACAGGGGGGTGGGACTGAAGCTTTCTTT.

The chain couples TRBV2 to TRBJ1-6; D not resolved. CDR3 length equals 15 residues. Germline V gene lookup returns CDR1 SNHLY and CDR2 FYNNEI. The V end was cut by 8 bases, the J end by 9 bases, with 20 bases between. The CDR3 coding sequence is TGTGCCAGCCAGCGGTGGGCCAGCGGACCTTCACCCCTCCACTTT. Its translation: CASQRWASGPSPLHF.

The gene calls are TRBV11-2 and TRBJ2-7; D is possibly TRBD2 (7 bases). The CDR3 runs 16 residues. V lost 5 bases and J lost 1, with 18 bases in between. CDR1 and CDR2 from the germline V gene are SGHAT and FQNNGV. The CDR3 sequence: CASSPQGGGASYEQYF. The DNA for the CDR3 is TGTGCCAGCAGCCCTCAAGGGGGGGGCGCATCCTACGAGCAGTACTTC.

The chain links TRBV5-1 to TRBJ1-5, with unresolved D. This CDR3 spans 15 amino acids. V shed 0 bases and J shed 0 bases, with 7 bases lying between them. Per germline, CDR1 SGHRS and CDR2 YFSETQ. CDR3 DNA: TGCGCCAGCAGCTTGGACGGAGATAGCAATCAGCCCCAGCATTTT. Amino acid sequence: CASSLDGDSNQPQHF.

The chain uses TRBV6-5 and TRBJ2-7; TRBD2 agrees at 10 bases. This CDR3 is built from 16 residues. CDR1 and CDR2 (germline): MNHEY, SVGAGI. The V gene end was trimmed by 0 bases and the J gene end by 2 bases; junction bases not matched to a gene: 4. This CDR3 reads CASSYSVAGGPYEQYF. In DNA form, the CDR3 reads TGTGCCAGCAGTTACTCAGTAGCGGGGGGCCCCTACGAGCAGTACTTC.

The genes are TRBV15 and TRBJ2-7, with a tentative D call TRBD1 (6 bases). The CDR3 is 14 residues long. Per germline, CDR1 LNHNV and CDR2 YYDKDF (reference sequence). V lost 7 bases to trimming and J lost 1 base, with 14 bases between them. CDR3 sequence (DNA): TGTGCCACCAAAATGACAGGACCTTCCTACGAGCAGTACTTC. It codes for CATKMTGPSYEQYF. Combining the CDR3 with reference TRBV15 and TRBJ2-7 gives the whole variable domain DAMVIQNPRYQVTQFGKPVTLSCSQTLNHNVMYWYQQKSSQAPKLLFHYYDKDFNNEADTPDNFQSRRPNTSFCFLDIRSPGLGDTAMYLCATKMTGPSYEQYFGPGTRLTVT.

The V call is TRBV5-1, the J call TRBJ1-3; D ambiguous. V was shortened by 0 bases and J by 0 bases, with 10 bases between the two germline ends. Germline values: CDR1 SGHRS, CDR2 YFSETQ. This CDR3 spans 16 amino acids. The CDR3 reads CASSLASRSSGNTIYF. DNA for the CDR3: TGCGCCAGCAGCTTGGCCAGTCGGAGCTCTGGAAACACCATATATTTT.

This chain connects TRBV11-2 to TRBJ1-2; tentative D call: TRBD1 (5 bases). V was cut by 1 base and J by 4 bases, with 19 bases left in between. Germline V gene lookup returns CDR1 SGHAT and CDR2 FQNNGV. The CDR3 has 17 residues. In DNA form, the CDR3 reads TGTGCCAGCAGCTTAGGAGAGTGGGAACAGGTTACCTATGGCTACACCTTC. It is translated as CASSLGEWEQVTYGYTF.

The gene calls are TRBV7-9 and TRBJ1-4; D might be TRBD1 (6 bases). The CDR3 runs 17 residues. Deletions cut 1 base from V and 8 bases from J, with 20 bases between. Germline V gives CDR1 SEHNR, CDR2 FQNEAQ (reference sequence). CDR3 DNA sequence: TGTGCCAGCAGCTTAGGAGGTTCCCTGGACAGCCTCGAAAAACTGTTTTTT. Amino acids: CASSLGGSLDSLEKLFF.

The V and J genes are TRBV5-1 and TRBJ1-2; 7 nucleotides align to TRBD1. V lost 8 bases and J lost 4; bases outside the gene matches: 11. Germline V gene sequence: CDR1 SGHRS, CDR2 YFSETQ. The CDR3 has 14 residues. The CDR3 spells CASHDQGTAYGYTF. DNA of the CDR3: TGCGCCAGTCACGACCAAGGGACAGCCTATGGCTACACCTTC.

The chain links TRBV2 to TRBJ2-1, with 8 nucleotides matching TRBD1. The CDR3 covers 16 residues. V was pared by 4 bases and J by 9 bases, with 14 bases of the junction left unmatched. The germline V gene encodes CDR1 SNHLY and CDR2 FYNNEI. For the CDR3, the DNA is TGTGCCAGCAGTGCCCCCTTGACAGGGGCATACGGTGAGCAGTTCTTC. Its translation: CASSAPLTGAYGEQFF.

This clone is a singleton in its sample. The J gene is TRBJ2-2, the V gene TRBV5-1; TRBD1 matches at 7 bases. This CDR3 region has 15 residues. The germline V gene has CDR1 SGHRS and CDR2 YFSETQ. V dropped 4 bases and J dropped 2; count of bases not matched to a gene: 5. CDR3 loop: CASSIRTGNTGELFF. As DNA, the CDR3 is TGCGCCAGCAGCATAAGGACAGGAAACACCGGGGAGCTGTTTTTT.

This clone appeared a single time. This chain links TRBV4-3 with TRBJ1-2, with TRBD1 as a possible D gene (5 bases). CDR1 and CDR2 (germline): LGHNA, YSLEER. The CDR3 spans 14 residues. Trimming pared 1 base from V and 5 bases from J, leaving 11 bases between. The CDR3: CASSQVGGLYGYTF. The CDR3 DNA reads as TGCGCCAGCAGCCAAGTCGGGGGACTATATGGCTACACCTTC.

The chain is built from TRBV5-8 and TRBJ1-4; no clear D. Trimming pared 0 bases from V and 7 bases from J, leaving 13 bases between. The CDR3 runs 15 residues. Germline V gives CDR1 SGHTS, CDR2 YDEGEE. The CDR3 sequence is CASSLGPTAGEKLFF. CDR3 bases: TGTGCCAGCAGCTTGGGGCCCACAGCGGGTGAAAAACTGTTTTTT.

The CDR3 region has the DNA TGTGCCAGCATCGAAGCGGGGGGGCCTTACAATGAGCAGTTCTTC. This codes for CASIEAGGPYNEQFF. The chain links TRBV7-9 to TRBJ2-1; 10 nucleotides match TRBD2. The length of the CDR3 is 15 residues. With V trimmed by 7 bases and J by 4 bases, 7 bases remained unmatched. The germline V gene has CDR1 SEHNR and CDR2 FQNEAQ (reference sequence). Full variable domain (outside the CDR3, taken from reference TRBV7-9 and TRBJ2-1): DTGVSQNPRHKITKRGQNVTFRCDPISEHNRLYWYRQTLGQGPEFLTYFQNEAQLEKSRLLSDRFSAERPKGSFSTLEIQRTEQGDSAMYLCASIEAGGPYNEQFFGPGTRLTVL.